The rows below give T cell receptor beta chains drawn from one sample of a study of Ad26.COV2.S vaccination and SARS-CoV-2 variants. Clones were read by immunoSEQ multiplex PCR, and TCRdb kept only the in-frame ones, dropping some. Among about 320,000 clones listed, 86% were seen once. The source was peripheral blood, collected in a trial of Ad26.COV2.S vaccine versus placebo. Source of these receptors: a person between 18 and 65 years old who received the Ad26.COV2.S COVID-19 vaccine or a placebo. The CDR3 runs from the conserved cysteine through the conserved F or W. Fields, in order: clone size, D gene, J gene, V gene, CDR3 DNA, CDR3 protein. D genes are given only for firm matches. Part of the rows lack a size; the others show once, few, many or a class for expanded clones.

abundance: .; d_gene: .; j_gene: TRBJ2-7; v_gene: TRBV18; CDR3nt: TGTGCCAGCTCACCACTATATAGAGCGGACAGGAGGGACGAGCAGTACTTC; CDR3aa: CASSPLYRADRRDEQYF
abundance: .; d_gene: TRBD1; j_gene: TRBJ1-2; v_gene: TRBV15; CDR3nt: TGTGCCACCAGCAGAGCCAATCAGGGGGCGGGCTACACCTTC; CDR3aa: CATSRANQGAGYTF
abundance: .; d_gene: .; j_gene: TRBJ1-1; v_gene: TRBV19; CDR3nt: TGTGCCAGTAGCATGAGACTGAACATAGCCGGGGGGACTGAAGCTTTCTTT; CDR3aa: CASSMRLNIAGGTEAFF
abundance: once; d_gene: .; j_gene: TRBJ1-2; v_gene: TRBV6-5; CDR3nt: TGTGCCAGCACCCGGATCGGGAGGGCGGCCTATGGCTACACCTTC; CDR3aa: CASTRIGRAAYGYTF
abundance: once; d_gene: .; j_gene: TRBJ1-3; v_gene: TRBV7-2; CDR3nt: TGTGCCAGCAGCTTAACCCCGGGGTCTTACTCTGGAAACACCATATATTTT; CDR3aa: CASSLTPGSYSGNTIYF
abundance: .; d_gene: TRBD1; j_gene: TRBJ2-1; v_gene: TRBV10-1; CDR3nt: TGCGCCAGCAGTTATGGACAGGCTTCGTTCAATGAGCAGTTCTTC; CDR3aa: CASSYGQASFNEQFF
abundance: .; d_gene: .; j_gene: TRBJ1-1; v_gene: TRBV4-1; CDR3nt: TGCGCCAGCAGCCAGGTACAGGGTCGGACTTTCTTT; CDR3aa: CASSQVQGRTFF
abundance: .; d_gene: TRBD2; j_gene: TRBJ2-1; v_gene: TRBV7-2; CDR3nt: TGTGCCAGCAGCTTGAAACTAGCGGGGGCTAATGAGCAGTTCTTC; CDR3aa: CASSLKLAGANEQFF
abundance: .; d_gene: .; j_gene: TRBJ1-1; v_gene: TRBV2; CDR3nt: TGTGCCAGCCCAGGGAGACAGTTGAAGGACACTGAAGCTTTCTTT; CDR3aa: CASPGRQLKDTEAFF
abundance: .; d_gene: TRBD1; j_gene: TRBJ2-7; v_gene: TRBV6-6; CDR3nt: TGTGCCAGCAGGGGGGACAGGGGCTACGAGCAGTACTTC; CDR3aa: CASRGDRGYEQYF
abundance: .; d_gene: .; j_gene: TRBJ2-3; v_gene: TRBV7-8; CDR3nt: TGTGCCAGCAGCTTAAAGTGGGCCGCCATGACCACAGATACGCAGTATTTT; CDR3aa: CASSLKWAAMTTDTQYF
abundance: .; d_gene: .; j_gene: TRBJ1-1; v_gene: TRBV12-3/TRBV12-4; CDR3nt: TGTGCCAGCAGTAATGGGGACACTGAAGCTTTCTTT; CDR3aa: CASSNGDTEAFF
abundance: .; d_gene: .; j_gene: TRBJ1-1; v_gene: TRBV14; CDR3nt: TGTGCCAGCACCGTGGGGGACAACACTGAAGCTTTCTTT; CDR3aa: CASTVGDNTEAFF
abundance: .; d_gene: .; j_gene: TRBJ2-7; v_gene: TRBV2; CDR3nt: TGTGCCAGCAGAGACTGGCATTCCTACGAGCAGTACTTC; CDR3aa: CASRDWHSYEQYF
abundance: few; d_gene: TRBD1; j_gene: TRBJ1-2; v_gene: TRBV4-2; CDR3nt: TGTGCCAGCAGCCCGACAGGGAACTATGGCTACACCTTC; CDR3aa: CASSPTGNYGYTF
abundance: .; d_gene: TRBD1; j_gene: TRBJ2-5; v_gene: TRBV25-1; CDR3nt: TGTGCCAGCAGTGAATTGAGGGGGCGGGAGACCCAGTACTTC; CDR3aa: CASSELRGRETQYF
abundance: once; d_gene: .; j_gene: TRBJ1-5; v_gene: TRBV15; CDR3nt: TGTGCCACCAGCAGAGATCACGGGGGGAGCAATCAGCCCCAGCATTTT; CDR3aa: CATSRDHGGSNQPQHF
abundance: .; d_gene: TRBD1; j_gene: TRBJ1-2; v_gene: TRBV6-5; CDR3nt: TGTGCCAGCAGTTACTTTCAGGGGGGAGTTGGAGGCTACACCTTC; CDR3aa: CASSYFQGGVGGYTF
abundance: .; d_gene: .; j_gene: TRBJ1-1; v_gene: TRBV5-1; CDR3nt: TGCGCCAGCAGCTTGGGCTACTCATTCGAGGTTTGGTCTGAAGCTTTCTTT; CDR3aa: CASSLGYSFEVWSEAFF
abundance: .; d_gene: .; j_gene: TRBJ2-7; v_gene: TRBV6-1; CDR3nt: TGTGCCAGCAGTGAAGATGAGAGACCCAGAATCTACGAGCAGTACTTC; CDR3aa: CASSEDERPRIYEQYF
abundance: many; d_gene: .; j_gene: TRBJ1-5; v_gene: TRBV19; CDR3nt: TGTGCCAGTAAACCGGCGGGTAGCAATCAGCCCCAGCATTTT; CDR3aa: CASKPAGSNQPQHF
abundance: .; d_gene: TRBD2; j_gene: TRBJ2-3; v_gene: TRBV18; CDR3nt: TGTGCCAGCTCACCCTCCCTAGCGGGGGCCAACACAGATACGCAGTATTTT; CDR3aa: CASSPSLAGANTDTQYF
abundance: .; d_gene: TRBD1; j_gene: TRBJ2-6; v_gene: TRBV11-2; CDR3nt: TGTGCCAGCAGCGCCCGGGACAGGGGAACCTCTGGGGCCAACGTCCTGACTTTC; CDR3aa: CASSARDRGTSGANVLTF
abundance: few; d_gene: TRBD1; j_gene: TRBJ2-7; v_gene: TRBV7-9; CDR3nt: TGTGCCAGCAGCCTGAGTCGGGACAGCTACGAGCAGTACTTC; CDR3aa: CASSLSRDSYEQYF